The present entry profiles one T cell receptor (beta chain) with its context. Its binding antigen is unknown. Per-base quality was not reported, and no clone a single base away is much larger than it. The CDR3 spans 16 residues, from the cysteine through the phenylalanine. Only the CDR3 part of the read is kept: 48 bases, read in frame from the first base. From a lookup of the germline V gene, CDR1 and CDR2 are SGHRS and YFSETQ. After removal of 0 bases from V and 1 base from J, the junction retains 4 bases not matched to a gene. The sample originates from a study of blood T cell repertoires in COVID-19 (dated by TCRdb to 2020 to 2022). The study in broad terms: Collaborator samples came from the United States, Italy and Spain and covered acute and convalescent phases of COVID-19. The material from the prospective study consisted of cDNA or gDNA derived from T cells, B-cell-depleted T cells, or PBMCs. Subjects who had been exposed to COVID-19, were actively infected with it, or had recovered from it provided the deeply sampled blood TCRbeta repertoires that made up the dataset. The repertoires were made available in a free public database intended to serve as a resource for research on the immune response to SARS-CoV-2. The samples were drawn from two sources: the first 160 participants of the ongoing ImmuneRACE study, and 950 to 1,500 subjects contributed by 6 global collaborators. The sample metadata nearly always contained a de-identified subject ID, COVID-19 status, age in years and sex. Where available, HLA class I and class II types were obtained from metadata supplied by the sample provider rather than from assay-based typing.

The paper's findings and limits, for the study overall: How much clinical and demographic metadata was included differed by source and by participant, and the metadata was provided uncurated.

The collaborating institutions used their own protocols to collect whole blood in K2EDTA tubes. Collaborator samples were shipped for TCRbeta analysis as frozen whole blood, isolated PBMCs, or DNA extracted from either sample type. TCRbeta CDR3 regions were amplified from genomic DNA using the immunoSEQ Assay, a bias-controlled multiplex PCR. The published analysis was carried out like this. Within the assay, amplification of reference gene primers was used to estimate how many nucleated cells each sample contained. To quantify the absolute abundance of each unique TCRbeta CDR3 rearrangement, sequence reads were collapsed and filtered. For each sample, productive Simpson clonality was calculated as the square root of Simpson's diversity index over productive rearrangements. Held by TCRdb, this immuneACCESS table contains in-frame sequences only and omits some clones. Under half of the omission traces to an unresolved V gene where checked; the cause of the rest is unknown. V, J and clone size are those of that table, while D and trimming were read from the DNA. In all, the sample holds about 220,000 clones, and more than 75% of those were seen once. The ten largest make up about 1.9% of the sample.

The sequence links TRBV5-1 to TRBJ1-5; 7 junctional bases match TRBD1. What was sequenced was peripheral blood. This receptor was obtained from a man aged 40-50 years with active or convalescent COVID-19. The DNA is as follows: TGCGCCAGCAGCTTGGAAGGGGGCGGAAGCAATCAGCCCCAGCATTTT. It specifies CASSLEGGGSNQPQHF.